The rows below give T cell receptor beta chains drawn from one sample of a study of blood T cell repertoires in COVID-19. Libraries were prepared by immunoSEQ multiplex PCR; TCRdb keeps only in-frame clonotypes and omits some of them. The sample consists of 350,000 to 450,000 clones, 75% to 90% of them appearing once. Material: peripheral blood. The receptors originated from a woman under 30 with acute or convalescent COVID-19. Each CDR3 is given with its conserved first and last residue. A D gene is named only where the DNA matches it firmly. The listing skips clone size in some rows; elsewhere it reads once, few, many or a size class.

CASSPRLAGGGLNEQFF	TGTGCCAGCAGCCCACGACTAGCGGGGGGTGGTTTGAATGAGCAGTTCTTC	TRBJ2-1	TRBD2	TRBV9	NA
CASSVAPGTSGGKSSYEQYF	TGTGCCAGCAGCGTCGCTCCCGGGACTAGCGGGGGAAAGAGCTCCTACGAGCAGTACTTC	TRBJ2-7	TRBD2	TRBV9	NA
CASSIKSGNSNQPQHF	TGTGCCAGTAGTATTAAGTCAGGGAATAGCAATCAGCCCCAGCATTTT	TRBJ1-5	NA	TRBV19	NA
CAWTPAGTEAFF	TGTGCCTGGACCCCCGCGGGCACTGAAGCTTTCTTT	TRBJ1-1	NA	TRBV30	NA
CASSSGYTEAFF	TGTGCCAGCAGCTCAGGGTACACTGAAGCTTTCTTT	TRBJ1-1	NA	TRBV5-6	NA
CASSLRGNTEAFF	TGCGCCAGCAGCTTAAGGGGAAACACTGAAGCTTTCTTT	TRBJ1-1	NA	TRBV5-1	NA
CASSIRLAGGGDTQYF	TGTGCCAGTAGTATACGACTAGCGGGGGGAGGAGATACGCAGTATTTT	TRBJ2-3	TRBD2	TRBV19	once
CATSLGGSNEKLFF	TGTGCCACCAGTCTTGGGGGGAGTAATGAAAAACTGTTTTTT	TRBJ1-4	NA	TRBV24-1	NA
CASSGWASGSYEQYF	TGTGCCAGCAGCGGTTGGGCGAGCGGGAGCTACGAGCAGTACTTC	TRBJ2-7	TRBD2	TRBV9	NA
CASSLGLAGATGELFF	TGCGCCAGCAGCTTGGGACTAGCGGGGGCGACCGGGGAGCTGTTTTTT	TRBJ2-2	TRBD2	TRBV5-1	once
CASSSARTGEETQYF	TGTGCCAGCAGTTCTGCTAGGACAGGGGAGGAGACCCAGTACTTC	TRBJ2-5	TRBD1	TRBV7-7	NA
CASSIARGYDTQYF	TGTGCCAGTAGTATTGCCAGGGGCTACGATACGCAGTATTTT	TRBJ2-3	NA	TRBV19	NA
CASSSRSNYGYTF	TGTGCCAGCAGTTCTCGCAGTAACTATGGCTACACCTTC	TRBJ1-2	NA	TRBV12-3/TRBV12-4	NA
CASSLASGTEAFF	TGTGCCAGCAGCTTAGCCAGCGGGACTGAAGCTTTCTTT	TRBJ1-1	NA	TRBV7-2	few
CASSFRISYGYTF	TGTGCCAGCAGTTTCAGGATCAGCTATGGCTACACCTTC	TRBJ1-2	NA	TRBV12-3/TRBV12-4	few
CASSSHLRGFHYGYTF	TGTGCCAGCAGCTCACACCTCAGGGGGTTTCACTATGGCTACACCTTC	TRBJ1-2	TRBD1	TRBV5-6	many
CASSYLRGGAETQYF	TGTGCCAGCAGTTATCTTCGGGGAGGGGCAGAGACCCAGTACTTC	TRBJ2-5	TRBD2	TRBV6-5	NA
CASSQGVSGNTIYF	TGTGCCAGCAGCCAAGGAGTCTCTGGAAACACCATATATTTT	TRBJ1-3	NA	TRBV3-1/TRBV3-2	few
CASSIGGTRNYGYTF	TGTGCCAGTAGTATCGGAGGGACCAGAAACTATGGCTACACCTTC	TRBJ1-2	NA	TRBV19	NA
CASSLSPGDTSYEQYF	TGTGCCAGCAGCTTATCGCCCGGGGACACCTCCTACGAGCAGTACTTC	TRBJ2-7	NA	TRBV11-1	NA
CSATGKRGIF	TGCAGTGCCACGGGCAAGCGGGGGATCTTC	TRBJ2-1	TRBD2	TRBV20-1	NA
CASSPSGRVADTQYF	TGTGCCAGCAGCCCTAGCGGGAGGGTGGCAGATACGCAGTATTTT	TRBJ2-3	TRBD2	TRBV7-9	NA
CASSRTGTALATNEKLFF	TGTGCCAGCAGCCGAACGGGGACAGCCCTTGCAACTAATGAAAAACTGTTTTTT	TRBJ1-4	TRBD1	TRBV11-2	NA
CASGSDRAVNQPQHF	TGTGCCAGCGGGTCAGACAGGGCTGTCAATCAGCCCCAGCATTTT	TRBJ1-5	TRBD1	TRBV2	NA
CASSPWTGGGFGTEAFF	TGTGCCAGCTCGCCTTGGACAGGGGGCGGGTTCGGCACTGAAGCTTTCTTT	TRBJ1-1	TRBD1	TRBV18	NA
CASSLGQGAPDGYTF	TGTGCCAGCAGCTTAGGACAGGGGGCGCCTGATGGCTACACCTTC	TRBJ1-2	TRBD1	TRBV11-2	many
CASRRSSGSTDTQYF	TGTGCCAGCCGGCGGTCTAGCGGGAGCACAGATACGCAGTATTTT	TRBJ2-3	TRBD2	TRBV3-1/TRBV3-2	NA
CASSETRSNEKLFF	TGTGCCAGCAGTGAAACCCGGTCTAATGAAAAACTGTTTTTT	TRBJ1-4	NA	TRBV6-1	NA
CASKGGNTEAFF	TGTGCCAGCAAAGGGGGTAACACTGAAGCTTTCTTT	TRBJ1-1	NA	TRBV9	NA
CASSLFDRGMFF	TGTGCCAGCAGCTTATTCGACAGGGGTATGTTTTTT	TRBJ1-4	TRBD1	TRBV7-9	NA
CASSWGQGNNNEQFF	TGCGCCAGCAGCTGGGGACAGGGCAATAACAATGAGCAGTTCTTC	TRBJ2-1	TRBD1	TRBV4-1	NA
CASSLGQSQETQYF	TGTGCCAGTAGTCTGGGACAGTCACAAGAGACCCAGTACTTC	TRBJ2-5	TRBD1	TRBV19	once
CASSQPGTGSLPYGYTF	TGTGCCAGCAGCCAACCGGGGACAGGTTCTCTCCCCTATGGCTACACCTTC	TRBJ1-2	TRBD1	TRBV5-4	NA
CASSRGEGLRGYTF	TGTGCCAGCAGTCGGGGGGAAGGCCTTAGGGGCTACACCTTC	TRBJ1-2	NA	TRBV27	few
CASSSTRDRKAFF	TGTGCCAGCAGCTCTACAAGGGACAGGAAAGCTTTCTTT	TRBJ1-1	TRBD1	TRBV12-3/TRBV12-4	NA
CAILQSVNTEAFF	TGTGCCATCTTACAAAGTGTGAACACTGAAGCTTTCTTT	TRBJ1-1	NA	TRBV10-3	NA
CARSWYRGRRPTNEKLFF	TGTGCCAGAAGCTGGTACAGGGGGCGCAGACCAACTAATGAAAAACTGTTTTTT	TRBJ1-4	TRBD1	TRBV5-3	NA
CASSRLGTGPDTQYF	TGCGCCAGCAGCCGCCTCGGGACAGGGCCAGATACGCAGTATTTT	TRBJ2-3	TRBD1	TRBV5-1	NA
CASSPGQGDDEQFF	TGCGCCAGCAGCCCGGGACAGGGGGACGATGAGCAGTTCTTC	TRBJ2-1	TRBD1	TRBV5-1	NA
CATETSEETQYF	TGTGCCACCGAGACTAGCGAAGAGACCCAGTACTTC	TRBJ2-5	TRBD2	TRBV15	NA